A single sample is the source of the 25 T cell receptor beta chains below, sequenced in a study of blood T cells in healthy people across ages. Combining a sample-barcoded 5' primer with a J-beta primer mix, a second PCR ran for 7 to 11 cycles. TCRdb re-called the 5' RACE reads through MiXCR, storing one row per CDR3 protein. This repertoire shows about 1.1 million distinct CDR3 sequences, 35% to 40% found once; its top ten account for about an eighth. Sequenced sample: blood. The receptor source for this set is a man between 18 and 35 years old in good health.

This clonotype came up a few times. The chain employs TRBV10-3 and TRBJ2-7; 10 nucleotides line up with TRBD1. CDR1 ENHRY and CDR2 SYGVKD come from the germline V gene. J gave up 7 bases and V 10 bases, and 7 bases lay outside the gene matches. This CDR3 contains 12 residues. CDR3 bases: TGTGCCACAGGGACAGGGGACAATGAGCAGTACTTC. Residues: CATGTGDNEQYF.

This clonotype was seen just once. V gene TRBV11-1 combines with J gene TRBJ2-1; 14 positions match TRBD2. Germline V CDR1 and CDR2: SGHAT, FQDESV (reference sequence). V trimming: 4 bases; J trimming: 15 bases; junction bases outside the gene matches: 11. The CDR3 is 15 amino acids. The CDR3: CASSSTSGGAPLRFF. CDR3 bases: TGTGCCAGCAGCTCGACTAGCGGGGGGGCCCCGTTACGGTTCTTC.

CDR3 loop: CASSLPGELIETQYF. The CDR3 DNA reads TGTGCCAGCAGCTTACCAGGGGAGCTTATTGAGACCCAGTACTTC. The chain uses TRBV7-9 and TRBJ2-7; D might be TRBD1 (6 bases). The J call is in doubt because the DNA end fits TRBJ2-5 better. This CDR3 contains 15 residues. Germline CDR1 SEHNR, CDR2 FQNEAQ (reference sequence).

V is TRBV7-8 and J is TRBJ1-6; D may be TRBD1 (6 bases). There are 14 residues in the CDR3. Germline V gene data show CDR1 as SGHVS and CDR2 as FQNEAQ. V was cut by 5 bases and J by 6 bases, with 11 bases left in between. The CDR3 DNA reads as TGTGCCAGCAGCCGACAGGTCACTAATTCACCCCTCCACTTT. This sequence encodes CASSRQVTNSPLHF.

This chain connects TRBV11-1 to TRBJ2-7; 9 nucleotides align to TRBD1. The DNA end lines up better with TRBJ2-5; the J call may be wrong. Germline-derived CDR1 and CDR2 are SGHAT and FQDESV (reference sequence). This CDR3 has 14 residues. CDR3 region: CASSNPTGGETQYF. The CDR3 bases are TGTGCCAGCAGCAATCCGACAGGGGGTGAGACCCAGTACTTC.

As DNA, the CDR3 is TGCAGTGCCAAGAAGACAGGGAATCAGCCCCAGCATTTT. Protein sequence: CSAKKTGNQPQHF. The chain is built from TRBV20-1 and TRBJ1-5; 7 bases align to TRBD1. J was trimmed by 4 bases and V by 6 bases; bases with no gene match: 6. CDR1 and CDR2 (germline): DFQATT, SNEGSKA (reference sequence). This CDR3 is 13 amino acids long.

This clonotype was recorded a few times. CDR3 bases: TGTGCCAGCAGTTACTCGATTACAGGGTGGCACGAGCAGTACTTC. Its protein product is CASSYSITGWHEQYF. V gene TRBV6-5 combines with J gene TRBJ2-7; possibly TRBD1 for D (6 bases). The germline CDR1 and CDR2 sequences are MNHEY and SVGAGI. The CDR3 is 15 residues long. The V gene lost 0 bases and the J gene lost 5 bases, with 14 bases spanning the gap.

The V gene is TRBV7-9, the J gene TRBJ2-2, with a tentative D call TRBD2 (6 bases). Per germline, CDR1 SEHNR and CDR2 FQNEAQ (reference sequence). The CDR3 covers 18 residues. V lost 5 bases, J lost 2 bases, and 21 bases lay in between. The CDR3 region is CASSGYSGGAHNTGELFF. The DNA of the CDR3 is TGTGCCAGCAGCGGTTATTCTGGCGGGGCCCACAACACCGGGGAGCTGTTTTTT.

This chain uses TRBV5-6 with TRBJ2-1, with 10 bases matching TRBD1. Trimming removed 5 bases from V and 6 bases from J; junction bases left unmatched: 17. The CDR3 totals 18 residues. The germline V gene encodes CDR1 SGHDT and CDR2 YYEEEE. CDR3 amino acids: CASSGGTGDNFFCNEQFF. CDR3 coding DNA: TGTGCCAGCAGTGGAGGGACAGGGGACAACTTCTTCTGCAATGAGCAGTTCTTC.

A few counts support this clonotype. V and J are TRBV20-1 and TRBJ2-5; the D gene is possibly TRBD2 (6 bases). The V and J ends lost 5 bases and 1 base respectively, with 14 bases between them. The CDR3 runs to 14 residues. Germline V gene lookup returns CDR1 DFQATT and CDR2 SNEGSKA (reference sequence). In DNA form, the CDR3 reads TGCAGTGCTGGGGAGGCGGCGATCCAAGAGACCCAGTACTTC. Translation: CSAGEAAIQETQYF.

The chain joins TRBV6-1 to TRBJ1-2, with D unclear. The germline V gene has CDR1 MNHNS and CDR2 SASEGT. V gave up 3 bases and J gave up 0 bases, with 8 bases separating them. The CDR3 loop spans 14 amino acids. The CDR3 bases are TGTGCCAGCAGTGACGACGCAGCTAACTATGGCTACACCTTC. Residues: CASSDDAANYGYTF.

CDR3 sequence: CASSQAREADTQYF. For the CDR3, the DNA is TGTGCCAGCAGCCAAGCCAGGGAGGCAGATACGCAGTATTTT. The chain carries TRBV4-2 and TRBJ2-3; D may be TRBD2 (6 bases). V was clipped by 1 base and J by 4 bases, with 9 bases between them. The CDR3 has 14 amino acids. Germline loops: CDR1 LGHNA, CDR2 YNFKEQ.

The chain uses TRBV4-3 and TRBJ1-1; D unclear. Germline CDR1 LGHNA, CDR2 YSLEER. Trimming shortened V by 4 bases and J by 0 bases, and 18 bases separated the two germline ends. This CDR3 comprises 17 residues. In DNA, the CDR3 is TGCGCCAGCAGCCGACAACACCGGGGTATAGTGAACACTGAAGCTTTCTTT. The encoded protein is CASSRQHRGIVNTEAFF.

The rearrangement uses TRBV24-1 and TRBJ1-5, with 10 bases identical to TRBD1. The CDR3 spans 17 residues. The V and J ends lost 7 bases and 0 bases, in that order; junction bases with no gene match: 8. The V gene's germline CDR1 is KGHDR and CDR2 SFDVKD. CDR3 sequence reads: CATSGTGASFSNQPQHF. The CDR3 nucleotides read TGTGCCACCAGCGGGACAGGGGCTTCCTTTAGCAATCAGCCCCAGCATTTT.

This rearrangement joins TRBV20-1 to TRBJ2-7; D may be TRBD2 (5 bases). CDR1 DFQATT and CDR2 SNEGSKA come from the germline V gene (reference sequence). The V and J ends lost 0 bases and 3 bases respectively, with 15 bases between them. This CDR3 has 15 residues. The CDR3 region has the DNA TGCAGTGCTAGAGATCACAGCGGACGGTACTACGAGCAGTACTTC. Its translation: CSARDHSGRYYEQYF.

This clonotype turned up a few times. The genes are TRBV6-6 and TRBJ1-2, with D tentatively TRBD1 (6 bases). V lost 2 bases and J 5 bases, leaving 15 bases between the germline ends. The CDR3 covers 15 residues. Germline CDR1 MNHNY, CDR2 SVGAGI (reference sequence). The CDR3 protein is CASSYLQGSGYGYTF. CDR3 coding DNA: TGTGCCAGCAGTTACCTCCAGGGGAGTGGGTATGGCTACACCTTC.

This sequence joins TRBV7-9 and TRBJ2-1; TRBD2 matches 7 bases. V trimming: 6 bases; J trimming: 3 bases; junction bases outside the gene matches: 14. CDR1 is SEHNR and CDR2 is FQNEAQ in the germline V gene (reference sequence). The CDR3 spans 17 residues. In DNA, the CDR3 is TGTGCCAGCAGAAAAGTGTTGGGGGGGGGATTCTACAATGAGCAGTTCTTC. Encoded protein: CASRKVLGGGFYNEQFF.

This chain uses TRBV15 with TRBJ2-5, with D hard to call. TRBJ2-1 explains the end of the DNA better; the J call may be wrong. The CDR3 sequence is 14 residues long. CDR1 LNHNV and CDR2 YYDKDF come from the germline V gene (reference sequence). CDR3 region: CATSRDGYQETQFF. The DNA for the CDR3 is TGTGCCACCAGCAGAGATGGGTACCAAGAGACCCAGTTCTTC.

This clonotype was seen only a few times. The CDR3 reads CASSPLGGNQPQHF. The CDR3 DNA follows: TGTGCCAGCAGTCCGCTCGGTGGCAATCAGCCCCAGCATTTT. This chain links TRBV28 with TRBJ1-5; D not certain. From germline, CDR1 is MDHEN and CDR2 SYDVKM. The germline V and J ends were trimmed by 5 bases and 2 bases, with 10 bases remaining between them. This CDR3 is 14 amino acids long. Using reference TRBV28 and TRBJ1-5 for the parts outside the CDR3, the full variable domain is DVKVTQSSRYLVKRTGEKVFLECVQDMDHENMFWYRQDPGLGLRLIYFSYDVKMKEKGDIPEGYSVSREKKERFSLILESASTNQTSMYLCASSPLGGNQPQHFGDGTRLSIL.

This clonotype showed up just a few times. The chain couples TRBV6-2 or TRBV6-3 to TRBJ2-1, with TRBD2 matching 7 bases. CDR1 MNHEY and CDR2 SVGEGT come from the germline V gene. The CDR3 runs 18 residues. Unmatched junction bases numbered 13, after V lost 2 bases and J lost 3 bases. CDR3 residues: CASSYRPLSGVFYNEQFF. The CDR3 DNA sequence: TGTGCCAGCAGTTACAGGCCCTTAAGCGGGGTATTCTACAATGAGCAGTTCTTC.

This chain connects TRBV10-3 to TRBJ2-2; unclear D gene. This CDR3 has 13 amino acids. CDR1 is ENHRY and CDR2 is SYGVKD in the germline V gene. V was shortened by 10 bases and J by 0 bases, with 9 bases between the two germline ends. The CDR3 reads CATVDTNTGELFF. DNA for the CDR3: TGTGCCACCGTCGACACGAACACCGGGGAGCTGTTTTTT.

This clonotype was picked up a small number of times. The rearrangement links TRBV11-1 to TRBJ2-7, with D possibly matching TRBD2 (5 bases). The CDR3 has 13 residues. Germline CDR1 is SGHAT and CDR2 is FQDESV (reference sequence). V was pared by 5 bases and J by 2 bases, with 10 bases between. The CDR3 reads CASSGTSAYEQYF. Here the CDR3 DNA reads TGTGCCAGCAGCGGTACTAGTGCCTACGAGCAGTACTTC.

In this sample, this clonotype turned up a few times. The J gene is TRBJ1-4, the V gene TRBV4-1, with 7 bases aligning to TRBD1. The CDR3 is 17 residues long. Germline CDR1 reads MGHRA; CDR2 reads YSYEKL. The trim removed 3 bases at V and 3 bases at J, leaving 10 bases unmatched. CDR3 DNA sequence: TGCGCCAGCAGCCACCGCCCCGGGACAGTCTCTAATGAAAAACTGTTTTTT. Encoded protein: CASSHRPGTVSNEKLFF.

The chain joins TRBV10-3 to TRBJ2-1; 8 nucleotides align to TRBD1. Trimming took 4 bases from V and 7 from J; bases not matched to a gene: 9. Germline CDR1 reads ENHRY; CDR2 reads SYGVKD. This CDR3 contains 15 residues. The CDR3 spells CAISVVRTGGNEQFF. The CDR3 region has the DNA TGTGCCATCAGTGTCGTTCGAACAGGGGGGAATGAGCAGTTCTTC.

The chain has TRBV7-3 and TRBJ2-1; D is unclear. V lost 0 bases and J 0 bases, leaving 15 bases between the germline ends. Germline CDR1 SGHTA, CDR2 FQGTGA. CDR3 length equals 18 residues. The CDR3 here is CASSLTLIRVLSYNEQFF. CDR3 nucleotides: TGTGCCAGCAGCTTAACGTTAATTAGGGTTCTCTCCTACAATGAGCAGTTCTTC.